Following are 14 T cell receptor beta chains from one sample sequenced in a study of identical twins. TCRdb reprocessed the 5' RACE reads with MiXCR, giving one entry per CDR3 protein. The top ten clones hold 1.5% to 2% of a sample with fewer than 800,000 distinct CDR3 sequences, roughly 6.6% of them seen once. These sequences were also reported in another study, on yellow fever vaccine responses in identical twins.

Sequencing was done on a sample of PBMCs. Every receptor here comes from a woman aged 18 to 35 in good health.

This chain connects TRBV27 to TRBJ2-2; D call uncertain. CDR1 MNHEY and CDR2 SMNVEV come from the germline V gene (reference sequence). This CDR3 is 15 amino acids long. The V gene lost 1 base and the J gene lost 1 base, with 7 bases spanning the gap. The CDR3 coding sequence is TGTGCCAGCAGTTTATTCCCCCAGAACACCGGGGAGCTGTTTTTT. It translates to CASSLFPQNTGELFF.

In its sample, this clonotype was seen a few times. This chain uses TRBV11-3 with TRBJ1-1, with 7 bases lining up with TRBD1. This CDR3 contains 12 residues. Per the germline V gene, CDR1 is SGHNT and CDR2 is YENEEA. V shed 5 bases, J shed 11 bases, and the junction held 8 bases outside the gene matches. CDR3 protein: CASSPDRAWAFF. The CDR3 DNA sequence: TGTGCCAGCAGCCCCGACAGGGCCTGGGCTTTCTTT.

This clonotype was counted a few times. The chain uses TRBV3-1 and TRBJ2-7; D call uncertain. The CDR3 contains 16 residues. The V gene lost 3 bases and the J gene lost 3 bases, with 18 bases spanning the gap. Germline CDR1 LGHDT, CDR2 YNNKEL (reference sequence). In DNA form, the CDR3 reads TGTGCCAGCAGCCAGGGAAAACTGGGTGGAAACTACGAGCAGTACGTC. This codes for CASSQGKLGGNYEQYV.

Many counts were recorded for this clonotype. The V call is TRBV20-1, the J call TRBJ2-1; 10 positions agree with TRBD2. Germline V lookup: CDR1 DFQATT, CDR2 SNEGSKA (reference sequence). V gave up 6 bases and J gave up 0 bases; unmatched junction bases: 8. The CDR3 has 16 amino acids. CDR3 residues: CSATLLAGISYNEQFF. The CDR3 DNA reads TGCAGTGCCACGTTACTAGCGGGGATCTCCTACAATGAGCAGTTCTTC.

There are a few counts of this clonotype. The rearrangement joins TRBV7-9 to TRBJ1-5; D ambiguous. The CDR3 consists of 15 residues. V dropped 0 bases and J dropped 3 bases, with 9 bases sitting between them. Germline CDR1 reads SEHNR; CDR2 reads FQNEAQ (reference sequence). The CDR3 is CASSLAGLNNQPQHF. CDR3 coding DNA: TGTGCCAGCAGCTTAGCCGGACTAAACAATCAGCCCCAGCATTTT.

V usage is TRBV29-1 and J usage is TRBJ2-7; 8 bases fit TRBD2. Germline V gene data show CDR1 as SQVTM and CDR2 as ANQGSEA. The ends lost 5 bases at V and 7 bases at J; junction bases unmatched: 10. The CDR3 contains 13 residues. CDR3 loop: CSVRGGWAREQYF. In DNA, the CDR3 is TGCAGCGTTCGGGGGGGATGGGCGAGGGAGCAGTACTTC.

The V gene is TRBV27, the J gene TRBJ2-2; 7 bases are a match to TRBD1. After removal of 8 bases from V and 3 bases from J, the junction contained 9 bases not matched to a gene. This CDR3 spans 15 amino acids. The germline V gene encodes CDR1 MNHEY and CDR2 SMNVEV (reference sequence). The CDR3 is CASALGQVDTGELFF. CDR3 coding DNA: TGTGCCAGCGCGTTAGGACAGGTGGACACCGGGGAGCTGTTTTTT.

This clonotype was seen repeatedly, ten times or more. V gene TRBV12-3 or TRBV12-4 combines with J gene TRBJ1-1; D uncertain. The ends were cut back, 2 bases at V and 1 base at J, with 5 bases in the middle. This CDR3 region has 13 residues. The CDR3 spells CASSLNRNTEAFF. The CDR3, as DNA: TGTGCCAGCAGTTTAAACAGGAACACTGAAGCTTTCTTT.

This sequence joins TRBV4-1 and TRBJ2-1; TRBD1 aligns across 7 bases. Looked up from germline, CDR1 is MGHRA and CDR2 is YSYEKL. With V trimmed by 6 bases and J by 8 bases, 10 bases remained unmatched. The CDR3 consists of 14 residues. Written as DNA, the CDR3 is TGCGCCAGCAGTCTGAGGGACAGAAAGGATGAGCAGTTCTTC. Protein sequence: CASSLRDRKDEQFF.

This clonotype was seen a few times. The J gene is TRBJ2-3, the V gene TRBV29-1, with 9 bases identical to TRBD2. The CDR3 contains 15 residues. V lost 8 bases and J lost 2; bases outside the gene matches: 11. Germline CDR1 SQVTM, CDR2 ANQGSEA. In DNA form, the CDR3 reads TGCAGCCCACTACTGGCTAGCGGGAACACAGATACGCAGTATTTT. Amino acid sequence: CSPLLASGNTDTQYF.

This clonotype was recorded at least ten times. This sequence joins TRBV12-3 or TRBV12-4 and TRBJ2-7; 8 positions agree with TRBD2. Trimming removed 6 bases from V and 2 bases from J; junction bases left unmatched: 6. The CDR3 is 14 amino acids. The chain's CDR3 is CASRETSVAYEQYF. CDR3 bases: TGTGCCAGCAGGGAGACTAGCGTCGCCTACGAGCAGTACTTC.

A few counts support this clonotype. The V gene is TRBV27, the J gene TRBJ2-2; D is uncertain. CDR3 size: 15 residues. CDR1 and CDR2 (germline): MNHEY, SMNVEV (reference sequence). V was clipped by 2 bases and J by 1 base, with 8 bases between them. The CDR3 sequence is CASSLESGNTGELFF. In DNA form, the CDR3 reads TGTGCCAGCAGTTTAGAGTCCGGGAACACCGGGGAGCTGTTTTTT.

There are many counts of this clonotype. The chain joins TRBV3-1 to TRBJ2-5; D remains ambiguous. The CDR3 consists of 13 residues. In germline, CDR1 is LGHDT, CDR2 YNNKEL (reference sequence). Deletions cut 1 base from V and 5 bases from J, with 8 bases between. CDR3 region: CASSQVVWETQYF. The CDR3 bases are TGTGCCAGCAGCCAAGTCGTCTGGGAGACCCAGTACTTC.

This chain connects TRBV27 to TRBJ2-7; 8 bases are shared with TRBD2. V was pared by 6 bases and J by 5 bases, with 3 bases of the junction left unmatched. The CDR3 contains 12 residues. Germline CDR1 is MNHEY and CDR2 is SMNVEV (reference sequence). The CDR3 is CASSPGGDEQYF. As DNA, the CDR3 is TGTGCCAGCAGCCCGGGGGGGGACGAGCAGTACTTC.